A single sample gave rise to the 29 T cell receptor beta chains below, sequenced in a study of blood T cell repertoires in COVID-19. TCRdb keeps only in-frame clones here, not all; method: immunoSEQ multiplex PCR. The data contain some 200,000 clones, approximately 90% of them singletons. Material for sequencing was peripheral blood. These receptor sequences come from a man aged 40-49 years with active or convalescent COVID-19.

This chain links TRBV5-5 with TRBJ1-5; D perhaps matches TRBD1 (5 bases). The CDR3 totals 18 residues. CDR1 and CDR2 (germline): SGHKS, YYEKEE (reference sequence). Trimming left V 1 base short and J 1 base short, with 18 bases between. Here the CDR3 DNA reads TGTGCCAGCAGCTTGTATTCTTCGGGGGTGGGCAGCAATCAGCCCCAGCATTTT. It encodes CASSLYSSGVGSNQPQHF.

J is TRBJ2-1 and V is TRBV10-3; unclear D gene. Germline V gene lookup returns CDR1 ENHRY and CDR2 SYGVKD. This CDR3 region has 11 residues. V was cut by 11 bases and J by 4 bases, with 9 bases left in between. The CDR3 nucleotides are TGTGCCCCTAAAACGTACAATGAGCAGTTCTTC. Protein product: CAPKTYNEQFF.

The J gene is TRBJ1-1, the V gene TRBV7-6; D possibly corresponds to TRBD1 (6 bases). The CDR3 extends over 15 amino acids. The germline CDR1 and CDR2 sequences are SGHVS and FNYEAQ. With 6 bases removed from V and 6 bases from J, the gap between germline ends came to 20 bases. The CDR3 DNA reads TGTGCCAGCAGGCCATACAGGGACGTGTCCCCTGAAGCTTTCTTT. Amino acids: CASRPYRDVSPEAFF.

The table lists this clone with a count of one. V and J are TRBV19 and TRBJ2-7; 10 bases are shared with TRBD2. Germline trimming cut 6 bases from V and 2 bases from J; bases unmatched to any gene: 7. The V gene's germline CDR1 is LNHDA and CDR2 SQIVND (reference sequence). CDR3 length: 15 residues. The CDR3 spells CASSLTSGMPYEQYF. The CDR3 nucleotides are TGTGCCAGTAGCCTTACTAGCGGGATGCCCTACGAGCAGTACTTC.

The chain couples TRBV7-2 to TRBJ2-2, with TRBD1 matching 7 bases. The CDR3 sequence is 16 residues long. The V gene's germline CDR1 is SGHTA and CDR2 FQGNSA. The trim removed 5 bases at V and 8 bases at J, leaving 14 bases unmatched. The CDR3 spells CASSPTLVGGNGELFF. DNA of the CDR3: TGTGCCAGCAGCCCCACGCTCGTAGGGGGCAATGGGGAGCTGTTTTTT.

The chain carries TRBV13 and TRBJ2-1, with a tentative D call TRBD1 (5 bases). The CDR3 has 13 residues. Germline CDR1 reads PRHDT; CDR2 reads FYEKMQ (reference sequence). Trimming removed 4 bases from V and 5 bases from J, with 9 bases in between. The CDR3 is CASSSDSHNEQFF. CDR3 in DNA: TGTGCCAGCAGCTCCGACAGTCACAATGAGCAGTTCTTC.

The chain carries TRBV7-9 and TRBJ2-1; D possibly corresponds to TRBD2 (8 bases). Germline-derived CDR1 and CDR2 are SEHNR and FQNEAQ (reference sequence). The CDR3 spans 14 residues. Between the trimmed V and J ends, which lost 1 base and 14 bases, there was a span of 18 bases. CDR3 sequence reads: CASSLGDREGAKFF. CDR3 coding DNA: TGTGCCAGCAGCTTAGGGGATCGGGAGGGGGCAAAGTTCTTC.

The chain links TRBV6-1 to TRBJ1-5; D remains unclear. Germline lookup yields CDR1 MNHNS and CDR2 SASEGT. The ends were cut back, 3 bases at V and 2 bases at J, with 14 bases in the middle. This CDR3 spans 16 amino acids. The CDR3, as DNA: TGTGCCAGCAGTGATAGAGGGCGTGGGGGCAATCAGCCCCAGCATTTT. Translating it yields CASSDRGRGGNQPQHF.

J is TRBJ2-7 and V is TRBV5-1; TRBD1 matches 9 bases. CDR3 length equals 14 residues. Germline V CDR1 and CDR2: SGHRS, YFSETQ. With 8 bases clipped from V and 1 base from J, the junction kept 7 bases outside the gene matches. This CDR3 is CASSTTGGSYEQYF. The CDR3 coding sequence is TGCGCCAGTTCCACGACAGGGGGTTCCTACGAGCAGTACTTC. Looking up the rest from reference TRBV5-1 and TRBJ2-7 gives the full variable domain: KAGVTQTPRYLIKTRGQQVTLSCSPISGHRSVSWYQQTPGQGLQFLFEYFSETQRNKGNFPGRFSGRQFSNSRSEMNVSTLELGDSALYLCASSTTGGSYEQYFGPGTRLTVT.

The CDR3 is CASSDPAEERGPGEQYF. The CDR3 DNA follows: TGTGCCAGCAGCGACCCCGCCGAGGAAAGGGGGCCCGGCGAGCAGTACTTC. V is TRBV11-3 and J is TRBJ2-7; 7 bases are a match to TRBD1. The V segment lost 5 bases and the J segment 6 bases; nucleotides outside the gene matches: 19. The CDR3 consists of 17 residues. Germline CDR1 is SGHNT and CDR2 is YENEEA.

The J gene is TRBJ2-3, the V gene TRBV19; TRBD2 matches 9 bases. V shed 3 bases and J 13 bases; nucleotides not matched to a gene: 20. CDR1 and CDR2 from the germline V gene are LNHDA and SQIVND (reference sequence). CDR3 length equals 17 residues. The DNA of the CDR3 is TGTGCCAGTAGTATGTCGAAGAGCGGGAGGATTTCTCTACAGAAGTATTTT. This gives the protein CASSMSKSGRISLQKYF.

This rearrangement joins TRBV7-6 to TRBJ2-5, with D maybe TRBD1 (7 bases). Germline-derived CDR1 and CDR2 are SGHVS and FNYEAQ. The CDR3 sequence is 15 residues long. V was cut by 3 bases and J by 2 bases, with 13 bases left in between. The CDR3 bases are TGTGCCAGCAGCTTCCCGCGGGACAGACAAGAGACCCAGTACTTC. Its translation: CASSFPRDRQETQYF.

This clone appeared a single time. V is TRBV9 and J is TRBJ2-1; D is perhaps TRBD1 (6 bases). CDR3 length: 14 residues. The V gene's germline CDR1 is SGDLS and CDR2 YYNGEE. The ends were cut back, 3 bases at V and 5 bases at J, with 12 bases in the middle. The DNA of the CDR3 is TGTGCCAGCAGCGGGACAGATACCCACAATGAGCAGTTCTTC. Translating gives CASSGTDTHNEQFF. Based on the CDR3 plus reference TRBV9 and TRBJ2-1, the full variable domain is DSGVTQTPKHLITATGQRVTLRCSPRSGDLSVYWYQQSLDQGLQFLIQYYNGEERAKGNILERFSAQQFPDLHSELNLSSLELGDSALYFCASSGTDTHNEQFFGPGTRLTVL.

This chain links TRBV10-1 with TRBJ1-5, with D maybe TRBD1 (6 bases). Germline CDR1 WNHNN, CDR2 SYGVQD (reference sequence). The CDR3 is made up of 15 amino acids. The V end lost 8 bases, the J end lost 5 bases, and 19 bases lay between the germline ends. DNA of the CDR3: TGCGCCAGCCATCACTCGAGGACAGATCATCAGCCCCAGCATTTT. Encoded protein: CASHHSRTDHQPQHF.

CDR3 in amino acids: CASIGEIYGYTF. The CDR3 DNA sequence: TGTGCCAGTATTGGGGAGATCTATGGCTACACCTTC. The chain is built from TRBV19 and TRBJ1-2; D unresolved. V gave up 7 bases and J gave up 4 bases, with 10 bases separating them. This CDR3 comprises 12 residues. Germline V gives CDR1 LNHDA, CDR2 SQIVND (reference sequence).

This chain uses TRBV25-1 with TRBJ2-1, with D perhaps matching TRBD2 (5 bases). The CDR3 consists of 14 residues. CDR1 is MGHDK, CDR2 SYGVNS, per germline. V dropped 2 bases and J dropped 4 bases, with 9 bases sitting between them. For the CDR3, the DNA is TGTGCCAGCAGTGAAGCTAGCTTATACAATGAGCAGTTCTTC. The encoded protein is CASSEASLYNEQFF.

V and J are TRBV6-1 and TRBJ1-3; D is unresolved. CDR3 size: 14 residues. Trimming took off 0 bases at V and 5 bases at J, with 8 bases between the two ends. Germline CDR1 reads MNHNS; CDR2 reads SASEGT. The CDR3 reads CASSEAWARNTIYF. The CDR3 DNA is TGTGCCAGCAGTGAAGCGTGGGCCAGAAACACCATATATTTT.

This rearrangement joins TRBV13 to TRBJ2-5; the match to TRBD2 covers 8 bases. V shed 5 bases and J 0 bases; nucleotides not matched to a gene: 5. This CDR3 is built from 15 residues. Germline CDR1 and CDR2: PRHDT and FYEKMQ (reference sequence). The CDR3 here is CASSVSGRYQETQYF. In DNA, the CDR3 is TGTGCCAGCAGCGTGAGCGGGAGATACCAAGAGACCCAGTACTTC.

The rearrangement uses TRBV30 and TRBJ1-2; 9 nucleotides align to TRBD1. Germline V lookup: CDR1 GTSNPN, CDR2 SVGIG (reference sequence). The length of the CDR3 is 15 residues. V was pared by 2 bases and J by 5 bases, with 9 bases of the junction left unmatched. The CDR3 reads CAWSLGGQGNYGYTF. CDR3 DNA: TGTGCCTGGAGTTTGGGAGGACAGGGGAATTATGGCTACACCTTC.

The chain combines TRBV7-8 with TRBJ2-2; D not resolved. The germline V gene has CDR1 SGHVS and CDR2 FQNEAQ. This CDR3 contains 16 residues. Trimming removed 10 bases at V and 4 bases at J, with 22 bases between. The CDR3 coding sequence is TGTGCCACTCCCTCCCGCGTCCAAATTTTCACCGGGGAGCTGTTTTTT. Its translation: CATPSRVQIFTGELFF.

The V gene is TRBV12-3 or TRBV12-4, the J gene TRBJ1-5; TRBD1 is a possible D gene (5 bases). The CDR3 spans 12 residues. Trimming removed 8 bases at V and 3 bases at J, with 8 bases between. The CDR3: CASRQNNQPQHF. Written as DNA, the CDR3 is TGTGCCAGCCGACAGAACAATCAGCCCCAGCATTTT.

CDR3 protein: CASSFDRDGEQFF. CDR3 DNA sequence: TGTGCCAGCAGCTTCGACAGGGACGGTGAGCAGTTCTTC. V and J are TRBV7-3 and TRBJ2-1; 7 bases line up with TRBD1. J was trimmed by 9 bases and V by 3 bases; bases with no gene match: 5. CDR3 length equals 13 residues. Germline CDR1 SGHTA, CDR2 FQGTGA.

The chain joins TRBV3-1 (or the pseudogene TRBV3-2) to TRBJ2-3; 8 bases line up with TRBD2. This CDR3 is built from 15 residues. Germline CDR1 is LGHDT and CDR2 is YNNKEL (reference sequence). The junction had 3 bases not matched to a gene; V was cut back by 4 bases and J by 0 bases. Here the CDR3 DNA reads TGTGCCAGCAGCCGCGGGGGGCCGAGCACAGATACGCAGTATTTT. Translation gives CASSRGGPSTDTQYF.

This clone has more than one count but fewer than ten. This rearrangement joins TRBV10-3 to TRBJ2-2, with TRBD1 as a possible D gene (5 bases). Trimming shortened V by 7 bases and J by 1 base, and 16 bases separated the two germline ends. Germline V gene data show CDR1 as ENHRY and CDR2 as SYGVKD. The CDR3 loop spans 16 amino acids. The CDR3 DNA follows: TGTGCCATCAAAGCCGGCCCCCAGGGGAACACCGGGGAGCTGTTTTTT. Residues: CAIKAGPQGNTGELFF.

The J gene is TRBJ1-5, the V gene TRBV27, with D possibly TRBD1 on 5 matching bases. V was trimmed by 4 bases and J by 4 bases, leaving 11 bases between them. CDR3 length: 14 amino acids. The germline V gene encodes CDR1 MNHEY and CDR2 SMNVEV (reference sequence). CDR3: CASSSRQLNQPQHF. For the CDR3, the DNA is TGTGCCAGCAGTTCCCGACAGTTAAATCAGCCCCAGCATTTT.

The V call is TRBV10-2, the J call TRBJ1-2, with 8 positions matching TRBD1. Germline CDR1 WSHSY, CDR2 SAAADI. The CDR3 is 16 amino acids. J was trimmed by 4 bases and V by 3 bases; bases with no gene match: 10. As DNA, the CDR3 is TGCGCCAGCAGTGACGGGGTGACAGGGGCGTCCTATGGCTACACCTTC. It yields the protein CASSDGVTGASYGYTF.

The J gene is TRBJ1-2, the V gene TRBV5-8, with TRBD1 matching over 9 bases. Germline V gene sequence: CDR1 SGHTS, CDR2 YDEGEE. V lost 4 bases to trimming and J lost 3 bases; unmatched junction nucleotides: 4. The CDR3 loop spans 14 amino acids. The CDR3 DNA sequence: TGTGCCAGCAGCGAGGGACAGGGCTACTATGGCTACACCTTC. Encoded protein: CASSEGQGYYGYTF.

The chain carries TRBV5-6 and TRBJ2-5; D is unresolved. CDR3 length: 14 residues. The V gene lost 4 bases and the J gene lost 3 bases, with 13 bases spanning the gap. Germline CDR1 and CDR2: SGHDT and YYEEEE. The CDR3 sequence: CASSLLQKEETQYF. DNA for the CDR3: TGTGCCAGCAGCCTGCTACAGAAGGAAGAGACCCAGTACTTC.

The V and J genes are TRBV15 and TRBJ1-5, with unresolved D. This CDR3 comprises 15 residues. V was trimmed by 0 bases and J by 6 bases, leaving 12 bases between them. Germline lookup yields CDR1 LNHNV and CDR2 YYDKDF (reference sequence). For the CDR3, the DNA is TGTGCCACCAGCAGAGATATGGAGGGTGGTCAGCCCCAGCATTTT. Encoded protein: CATSRDMEGGQPQHF. The full variable domain, completed using reference TRBV15 and TRBJ1-5, is DAMVIQNPRYQVTQFGKPVTLSCSQTLNHNVMYWYQQKSSQAPKLLFHYYDKDFNNEADTPDNFQSRRPNTSFCFLDIRSPGLGDTAMYLCATSRDMEGGQPQHFGDGTRLSIL.